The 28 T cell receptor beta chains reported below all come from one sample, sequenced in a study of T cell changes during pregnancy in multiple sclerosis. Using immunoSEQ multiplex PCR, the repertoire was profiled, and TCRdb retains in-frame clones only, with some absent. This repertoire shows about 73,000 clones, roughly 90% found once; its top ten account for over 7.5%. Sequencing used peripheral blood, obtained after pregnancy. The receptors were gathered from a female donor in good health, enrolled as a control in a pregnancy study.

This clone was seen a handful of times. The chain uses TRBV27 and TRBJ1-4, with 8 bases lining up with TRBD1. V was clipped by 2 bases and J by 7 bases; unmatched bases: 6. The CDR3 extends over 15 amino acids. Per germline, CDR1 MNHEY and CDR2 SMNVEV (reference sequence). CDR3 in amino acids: CASSLRQGWGEKLFF. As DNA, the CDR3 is TGTGCCAGCAGTTTAAGACAGGGGTGGGGTGAAAAACTGTTTTTT.

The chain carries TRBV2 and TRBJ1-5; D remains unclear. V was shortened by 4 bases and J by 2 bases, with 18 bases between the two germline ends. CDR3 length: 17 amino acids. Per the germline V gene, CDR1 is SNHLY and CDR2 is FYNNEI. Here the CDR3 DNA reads TGTGCCAGCAGTGTCGGGCAGTCGTCGCGGGGCAATCAGCCCCAGCATTTT. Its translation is CASSVGQSSRGNQPQHF.

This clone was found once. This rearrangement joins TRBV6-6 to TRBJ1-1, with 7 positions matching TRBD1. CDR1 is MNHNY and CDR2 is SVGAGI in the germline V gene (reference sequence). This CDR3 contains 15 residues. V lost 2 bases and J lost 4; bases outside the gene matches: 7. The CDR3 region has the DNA TGTGCCAGCAGTTACCCTAGGACAGGCGCCACTGAAGCTTTCTTT. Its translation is CASSYPRTGATEAFF.

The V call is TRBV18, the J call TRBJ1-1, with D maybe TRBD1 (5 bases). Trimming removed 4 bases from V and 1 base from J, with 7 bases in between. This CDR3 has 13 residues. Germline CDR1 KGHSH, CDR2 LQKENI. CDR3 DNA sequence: TGTGCCAGCTCACACGGGGGGAACACTGAAGCTTTCTTT. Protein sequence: CASSHGGNTEAFF.

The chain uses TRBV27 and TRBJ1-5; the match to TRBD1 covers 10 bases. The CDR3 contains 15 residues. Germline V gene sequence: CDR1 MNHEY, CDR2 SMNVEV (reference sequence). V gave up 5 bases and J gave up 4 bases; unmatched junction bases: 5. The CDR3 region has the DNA TGTGCCAGCAGTCCCGGGACAGGGGCTAATCAGCCCCAGCATTTT. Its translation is CASSPGTGANQPQHF.

The CDR3 DNA reads TGCGCCAGCAGCCAAGAGGCGACAGGGGCCTACGAGCAGTACTTC. This encodes CASSQEATGAYEQYF. V and J are TRBV4-3 and TRBJ2-7; 8 bases match TRBD1. V gave up 0 bases and J gave up 2 bases; unmatched junction bases: 3. The CDR3 has 15 residues. The germline CDR1 and CDR2 sequences are LGHNA and YSLEER.

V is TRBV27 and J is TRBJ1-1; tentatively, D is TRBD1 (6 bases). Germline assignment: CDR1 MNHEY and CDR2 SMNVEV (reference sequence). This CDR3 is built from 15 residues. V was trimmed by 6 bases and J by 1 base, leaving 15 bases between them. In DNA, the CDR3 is TGTGCCAGCAGAAAACAGGGAATTGGGAACACTGAAGCTTTCTTT. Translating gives CASRKQGIGNTEAFF.

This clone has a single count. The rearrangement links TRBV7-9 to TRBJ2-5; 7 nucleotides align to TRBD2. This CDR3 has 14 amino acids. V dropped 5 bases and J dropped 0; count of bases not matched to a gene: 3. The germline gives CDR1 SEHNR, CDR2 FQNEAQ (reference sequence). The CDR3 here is CASSPGGNQETQYF. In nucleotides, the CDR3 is TGTGCCAGCAGCCCCGGGGGGAACCAAGAGACCCAGTACTTC.

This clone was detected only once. CDR3 nucleotide sequence: TGTGCCAGCTCACTCCCACCGCCTAGCGGGAGATACGAGCAGTACTTC. As protein: CASSLPPPSGRYEQYF. The V and J genes are TRBV18 and TRBJ2-7, with 10 nucleotides matching TRBD2. Trimming took 4 bases from V and 4 from J; bases not matched to a gene: 10. The CDR3 sequence is 16 residues long. Germline assignment: CDR1 KGHSH and CDR2 LQKENI. The full variable domain, completed using reference TRBV18 and TRBJ2-7, is NAGVMQNPRHLVRRRGQEARLRCSPMKGHSHVYWYRQLPEEGLKFMVYLQKENIIDESGMPKERFSAEFPKEGPSILRIQQVVRGDSAAYFCASSLPPPSGRYEQYFGPGTRLTVT.

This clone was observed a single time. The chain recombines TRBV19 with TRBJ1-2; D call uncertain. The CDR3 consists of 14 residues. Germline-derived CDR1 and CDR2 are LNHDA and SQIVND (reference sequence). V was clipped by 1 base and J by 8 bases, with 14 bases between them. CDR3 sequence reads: CASSIVRGVGGYTF. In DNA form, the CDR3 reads TGTGCCAGTAGTATAGTACGGGGAGTCGGGGGCTACACCTTC.

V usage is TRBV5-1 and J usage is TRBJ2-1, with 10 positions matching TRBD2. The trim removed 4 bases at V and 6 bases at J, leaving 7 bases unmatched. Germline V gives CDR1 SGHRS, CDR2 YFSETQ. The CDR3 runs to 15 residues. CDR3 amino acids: CASSSAGTSVNEQFF. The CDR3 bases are TGCGCCAGCAGCAGCGCCGGGACTAGCGTCAATGAGCAGTTCTTC. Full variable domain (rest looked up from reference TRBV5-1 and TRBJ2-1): KAGVTQTPRYLIKTRGQQVTLSCSPISGHRSVSWYQQTPGQGLQFLFEYFSETQRNKGNFPGRFSGRQFSNSRSEMNVSTLELGDSALYLCASSSAGTSVNEQFFGPGTRLTVL.

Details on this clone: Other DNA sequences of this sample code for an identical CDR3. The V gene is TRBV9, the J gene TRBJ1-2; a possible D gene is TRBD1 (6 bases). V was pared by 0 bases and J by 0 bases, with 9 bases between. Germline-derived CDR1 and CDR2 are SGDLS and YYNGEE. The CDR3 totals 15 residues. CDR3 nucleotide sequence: TGTGCCAGCAGCGTAGGGGACACCGCTAACTATGGCTACACCTTC. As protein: CASSVGDTANYGYTF.

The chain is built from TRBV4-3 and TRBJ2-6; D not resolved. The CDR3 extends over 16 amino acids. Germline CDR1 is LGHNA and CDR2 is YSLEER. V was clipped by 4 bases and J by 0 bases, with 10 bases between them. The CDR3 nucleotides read TGCGCCAGCAGCCCACTCGAGAGCTCTGGGGCCAACGTCCTGACTTTC. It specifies CASSPLESSGANVLTF.

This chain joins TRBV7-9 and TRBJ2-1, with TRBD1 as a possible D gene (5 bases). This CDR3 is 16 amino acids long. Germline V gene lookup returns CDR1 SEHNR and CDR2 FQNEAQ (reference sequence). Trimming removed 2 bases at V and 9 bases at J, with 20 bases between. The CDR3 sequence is CASSLRSSSWGGEQFF. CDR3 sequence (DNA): TGTGCCAGCAGCTTACGATCCTCATCTTGGGGCGGTGAGCAGTTCTTC.

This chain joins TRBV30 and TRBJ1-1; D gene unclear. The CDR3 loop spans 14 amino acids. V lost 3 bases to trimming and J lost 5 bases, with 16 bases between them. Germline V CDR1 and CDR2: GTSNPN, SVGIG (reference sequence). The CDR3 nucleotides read TGTGCCTGGAGCCTGGACCGGGGAAAGACTGAAGCTTTCTTT. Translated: CAWSLDRGKTEAFF.

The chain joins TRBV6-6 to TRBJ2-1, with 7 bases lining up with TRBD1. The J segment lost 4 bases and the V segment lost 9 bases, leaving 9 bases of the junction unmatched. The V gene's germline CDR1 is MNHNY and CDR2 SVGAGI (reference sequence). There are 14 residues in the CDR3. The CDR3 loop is CASSRTGTYNEQFF. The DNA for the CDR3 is TGTGCCAGTTCGAGGACAGGCACTTACAATGAGCAGTTCTTC.

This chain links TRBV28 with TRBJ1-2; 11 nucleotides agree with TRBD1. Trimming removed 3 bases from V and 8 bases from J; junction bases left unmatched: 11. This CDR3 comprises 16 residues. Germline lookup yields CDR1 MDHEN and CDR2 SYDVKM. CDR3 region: CASSFTGQGAGGGYTF. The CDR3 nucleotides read TGTGCCAGCAGTTTCACCGGACAGGGGGCTGGTGGCGGCTACACCTTC.

The CDR3 region is CASSMGLSSYNEQFF. The CDR3 DNA is TGTGCCAGCAGCATGGGACTTAGCTCCTACAATGAGCAGTTCTTC. The rearrangement joins TRBV7-2 to TRBJ2-1; possible D gene TRBD2, 6 bases. The CDR3 is 15 amino acids. Looked up from germline, CDR1 is SGHTA and CDR2 is FQGNSA. V was cut by 5 bases and J by 0 bases, with 11 bases left in between.

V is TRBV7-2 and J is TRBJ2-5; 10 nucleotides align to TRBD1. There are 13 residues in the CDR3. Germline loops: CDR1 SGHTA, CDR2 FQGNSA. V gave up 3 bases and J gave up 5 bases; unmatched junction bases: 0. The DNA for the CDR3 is TGTGCCAGCAGCTTGGGACAGGGGGAGACCCAGTACTTC. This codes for CASSLGQGETQYF.

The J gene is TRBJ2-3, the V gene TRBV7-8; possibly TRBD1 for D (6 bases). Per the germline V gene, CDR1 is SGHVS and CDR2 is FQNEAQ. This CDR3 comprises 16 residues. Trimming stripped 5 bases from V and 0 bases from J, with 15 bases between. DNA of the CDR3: TGTGCCAGCAGCCCAAGGCGGACAGTTAGCACAGATACGCAGTATTTT. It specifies CASSPRRTVSTDTQYF.

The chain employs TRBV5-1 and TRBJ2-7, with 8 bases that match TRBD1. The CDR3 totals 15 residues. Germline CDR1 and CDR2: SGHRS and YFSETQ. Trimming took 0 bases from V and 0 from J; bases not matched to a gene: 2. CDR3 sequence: CASSLGQGTSYEQYF. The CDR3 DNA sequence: TGCGCCAGCAGCTTGGGACAGGGGACCTCCTACGAGCAGTACTTC.

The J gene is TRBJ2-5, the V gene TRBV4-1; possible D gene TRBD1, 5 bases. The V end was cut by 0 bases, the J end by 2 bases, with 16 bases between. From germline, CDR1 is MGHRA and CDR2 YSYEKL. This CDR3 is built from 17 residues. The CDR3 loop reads CASSQESGRVAQETQYF. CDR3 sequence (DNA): TGCGCCAGCAGCCAAGAATCCGGCAGGGTTGCACAAGAGACCCAGTACTTC.

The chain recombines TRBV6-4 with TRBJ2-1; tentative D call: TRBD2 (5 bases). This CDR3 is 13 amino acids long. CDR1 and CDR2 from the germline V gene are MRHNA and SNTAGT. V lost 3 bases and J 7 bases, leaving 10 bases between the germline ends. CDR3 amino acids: CASSELGRNEQFF. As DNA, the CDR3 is TGTGCCAGCAGTGAACTAGGTCGTAATGAGCAGTTCTTC.

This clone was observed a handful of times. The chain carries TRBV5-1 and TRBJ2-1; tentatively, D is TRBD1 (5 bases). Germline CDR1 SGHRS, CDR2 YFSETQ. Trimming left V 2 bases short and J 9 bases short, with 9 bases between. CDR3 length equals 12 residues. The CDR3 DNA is TGCGCCAGCAGCTTAGGGGTAGGTGAGCAGTTCTTC. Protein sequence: CASSLGVGEQFF.

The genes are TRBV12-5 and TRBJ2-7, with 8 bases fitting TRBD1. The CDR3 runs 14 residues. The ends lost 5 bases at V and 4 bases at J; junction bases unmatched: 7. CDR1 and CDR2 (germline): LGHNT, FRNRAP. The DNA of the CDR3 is TGTGCTAGTGGTCCAAAGGACAGGGTTTACGAGCAGTACTTC. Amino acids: CASGPKDRVYEQYF.

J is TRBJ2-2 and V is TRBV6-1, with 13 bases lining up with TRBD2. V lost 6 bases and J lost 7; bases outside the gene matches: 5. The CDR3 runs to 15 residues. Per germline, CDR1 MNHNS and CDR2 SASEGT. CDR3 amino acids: CASSPGLAGFGELFF. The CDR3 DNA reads TGTGCCAGCAGCCCGGGACTAGCGGGATTCGGGGAGCTGTTTTTT.

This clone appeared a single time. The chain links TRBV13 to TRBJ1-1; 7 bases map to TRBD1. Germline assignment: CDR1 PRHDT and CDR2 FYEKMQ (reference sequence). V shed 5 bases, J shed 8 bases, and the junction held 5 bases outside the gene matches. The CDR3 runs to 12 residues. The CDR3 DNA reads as TGTGCCAGCAGCCCCGACAGGGCCGAAGCTTTCTTT. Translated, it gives CASSPDRAEAFF.

CDR3 in amino acids: CASSLLRAQDSSYGYTF. DNA of the CDR3: TGTGCCAGCTCACTCCTCCGGGCCCAGGACAGTTCCTATGGCTACACCTTC. The chain recombines TRBV18 with TRBJ1-2; D is perhaps TRBD1 (6 bases). Trimming shortened V by 4 bases and J by 4 bases, and 22 bases separated the two germline ends. Germline loops: CDR1 KGHSH, CDR2 LQKENI. CDR3 length equals 17 residues.